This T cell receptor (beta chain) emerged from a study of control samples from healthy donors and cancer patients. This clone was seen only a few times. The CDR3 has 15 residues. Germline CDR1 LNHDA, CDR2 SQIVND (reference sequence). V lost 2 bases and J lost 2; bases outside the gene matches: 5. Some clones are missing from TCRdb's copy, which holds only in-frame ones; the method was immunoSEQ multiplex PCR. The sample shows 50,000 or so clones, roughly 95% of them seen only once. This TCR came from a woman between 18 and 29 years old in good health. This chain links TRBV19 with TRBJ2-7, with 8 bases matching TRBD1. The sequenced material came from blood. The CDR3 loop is CASSIMQGATYEQYF. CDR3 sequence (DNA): TGTGCCAGTAGTATAATGCAGGGGGCCACCTACGAGCAGTACTTC.